This T cell receptor (beta chain) was recorded in a study of blood T cell repertoires in COVID-19. Across the whole study: COVID-19 samples, acute and convalescent, were from the United States, Italy and Spain. Nucleic acid was either cDNA or gDNA, and it came from T cells, B-cell-depleted T cells, or PBMCs.

The germline gives CDR1 SQVTM, CDR2 ANQGSEA. V lost 7 bases to trimming and J lost 4 bases; unmatched junction nucleotides: 8. CDR3 length: 14 amino acids. Authors' analysis steps: Estimation of nucleated cell counts was performed using reference gene primer amplification. TCRdb's table, derived via immunoSEQ multiplex PCR, lists solely in-frame clones and lacks some. The V and J calls and clone size were taken over from that table, and D and trimming were inferred from the DNA. In the table there are over 150,000 clones, about 88% of which are singletons. In Seattle, patients joined the study during active infection and were tracked longitudinally.

V usage is TRBV29-1 and J usage is TRBJ2-1; 9 positions match TRBD1. Input material: peripheral blood. The TCR comes from a man aged 50 or older with COVID-19, enrolled during active disease. The CDR3 spells CSARSGQGYNEQFF. The DNA for the CDR3 is TGCAGCGCGCGATCGGGACAGGGATACAATGAGCAGTTCTTC.